This T cell receptor beta chain is from a study of CD8+ T cells in alopecia areata. Study-level background: It was oral tofacitinib, at 5 to 10 mg twice daily, that treated patients received. Tofacitinib therapy took 6 to 18 months; 6 months off drug came after. Study-level findings and limits: Numerous clones, expanded in lesions, remained in scalp and blood during tofacitinib.

Looked up from germline, CDR1 is SGHTA and CDR2 is FQGNSA. CDR3 length: 11 amino acids. V was pared by 0 bases and J by 12 bases, with 8 bases between. This clone was detected a few times. No antigen is known for it. RNA extraction was followed by reverse transcription into cDNA, which acted as the sequencing template. TCRdb keeps only in-frame clones here, not all; method: immunoSEQ multiplex PCR. The data show some 200,000 clones, roughly three fifths seen once. Treatment defined: oral pan-JAK inhibitor, 5-10 mg twice daily. This TCR derives from a human donor with alopecia areata. The sample in question was CD4+ T cells sorted from blood, obtained at week 4, from a patient treated with tofacitinib. The genes are TRBV7-2 and TRBJ1-2; D is ambiguous. CDR3 region: CASSLAGLNTF. CDR3 in DNA: TGTGCCAGCAGCTTAGCCGGCCTGAACACCTTC.